This T cell receptor (beta chain) emerged from a study of T-cell reconstitution after alpha-beta-depleted transplantation in children. The TCRbeta library was prepared with unique molecular identifiers. One entry per CDR3 protein, called by TCRdb with MiXCR from the PCR reads. The sample consists of a few hundred thousand distinct CDR3 sequences, over 25% of them appearing once. The CDR3 totals 18 residues. The J segment lost 1 base and the V segment lost 7 bases, leaving 13 bases of the junction unmatched. Study conclusions and caveats: A year had passed since transplant, and T-cell counts and diversity by then came mostly from newly produced T cells. Alpha-beta T cells about two months after transplant reportedly derived from several hundred expanded graft clones. Elevated TCRbeta diversity at day 60 was traced, in some patients, to surviving recipient T cells and thymic progenitors.

To note about this clonotype: What it recognizes is unknown.

The TCR originated in a boy under two years old with Wiskott-Aldrich syndrome, due to receive a stem cell transplant. The rearrangement joins TRBV12-3 or TRBV12-4 to TRBJ2-1; 10 bases agree with TRBD2. Sequencing was performed on PBMCs, taken before TCRalphabeta/CD19-depleted stem cell transplant. The CDR3 nucleotides are TGTGCCAGCACCCTGGGCCTAGCGGGAGTCCCTTCCTACAATGAGCAGTTCTTC. Translated, it gives CASTLGLAGVPSYNEQFF.